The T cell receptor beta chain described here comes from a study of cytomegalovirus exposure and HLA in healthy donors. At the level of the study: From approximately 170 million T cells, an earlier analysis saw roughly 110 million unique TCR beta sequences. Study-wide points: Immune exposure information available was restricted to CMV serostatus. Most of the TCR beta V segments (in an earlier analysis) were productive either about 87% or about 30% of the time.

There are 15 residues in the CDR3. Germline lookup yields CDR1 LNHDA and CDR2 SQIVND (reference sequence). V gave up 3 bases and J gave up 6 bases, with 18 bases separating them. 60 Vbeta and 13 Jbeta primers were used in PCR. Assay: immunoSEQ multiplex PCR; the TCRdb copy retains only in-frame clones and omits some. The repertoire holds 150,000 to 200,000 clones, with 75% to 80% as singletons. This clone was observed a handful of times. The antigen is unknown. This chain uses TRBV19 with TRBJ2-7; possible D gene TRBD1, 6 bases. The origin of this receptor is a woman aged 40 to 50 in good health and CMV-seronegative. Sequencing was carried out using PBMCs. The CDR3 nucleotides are TGTGCCAGTAGTATCAACCCCTCAGGGGAGTTCGAGCAGTACTTC. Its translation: CASSINPSGEFEQYF.